This T cell receptor beta chain was observed in a study of cytomegalovirus exposure and HLA in healthy donors. Study-wide results and caveats: Rarity marked most TCR sequences, yet some public TCRs occurred in many donors. Associated with cytomegalovirus, according to the listing, were 150 to 200 TCR beta chains. Segments of the TCR beta V type were, in most cases, productive about 87% or about 30% of the time in an earlier analysis.

The V gene end was trimmed by 3 bases and the J gene end by 0 bases; junction bases not matched to a gene: 9. The germline V gene encodes CDR1 KGHSH and CDR2 LQKENI. The CDR3 loop spans 18 amino acids. PCR involved 60 Vbeta and 13 Jbeta primers. This table comes from immunoSEQ multiplex PCR, and its TCRdb copy is limited to in-frame clones, with some not included. The sample holds roughly 120,000 clones, roughly 80% seen once. As for this clone: Its antigen remains unknown.

This receptor was obtained from a woman aged 30 to 39 in good health and CMV-seropositive. The sample taken for sequencing was PBMCs. The chain has TRBV18 and TRBJ1-3, with TRBD1 matching over 9 bases. The CDR3 loop reads CASSPGTGPYRSGNTIYF. DNA of the CDR3: TGTGCCAGCTCACCCGGGACAGGGCCCTACCGCTCTGGAAACACCATATATTTT.